The 23 T cell receptor beta chains presented below share a single source sample, sequenced in a study of blood T cell repertoires in COVID-19. Only in-frame clones appear in the TCRdb table, and some are missing; sequencing was by immunoSEQ multiplex PCR. The data hold 95,000 to 150,000 clones, with approximately 88% observed a single time. The sample consisted of peripheral blood. Receptor source: a man between 50 and 59 years old with acute or convalescent COVID-19.

V is TRBV18 and J is TRBJ1-2; 10 bases align to TRBD1. The CDR3 sequence is 13 residues long. Trimming cost V 3 bases and J 6 bases; bases outside gene matches: 1. Germline loops: CDR1 KGHSH, CDR2 LQKENI. CDR3: CASSPDRGDGYTF. CDR3 sequence (DNA): TGTGCCAGCTCACCGGACAGGGGGGATGGCTACACCTTC.

The chain uses TRBV14 and TRBJ1-1; possible D gene TRBD1, 5 bases. The CDR3 covers 14 residues. In germline, CDR1 is SGHDN, CDR2 FVKESK. V lost 0 bases and J 3 bases, leaving 8 bases between the germline ends. This chain's CDR3 is CASSQDDRYTEAFF. The CDR3 DNA follows: TGTGCCAGCAGCCAAGACGACAGATACACTGAAGCTTTCTTT. The full variable domain, its missing parts supplied by reference TRBV14 and TRBJ1-1, is EAGVTQFPSHSVIEKGQTVTLRCDPISGHDNLYWYRRVMGKEIKFLLHFVKESKQDESGMPNNRFLAERTGGTYSTLKVQPAELEDSGVYFCASSQDDRYTEAFFGQGTRLTVV.

The chain carries TRBV6-1 and TRBJ2-2; 7 bases match TRBD1. CDR1 is MNHNS and CDR2 is SASEGT in the germline V gene. V shed 2 bases, J shed 6 bases, and the junction held 3 bases outside the gene matches. CDR3 length equals 14 residues. The CDR3 nucleotides are TGTGCCAGCAGTGAAAAACAGGGGTCCGGGGAGCTGTTTTTT. Translated, it gives CASSEKQGSGELFF.

This chain joins TRBV29-1 and TRBJ1-2; D not resolved. The V and J ends lost 8 bases and 8 bases respectively, with 18 bases between them. The CDR3 length is 12 residues. Germline-derived CDR1 and CDR2 are SQVTM and ANQGSEA. Written as DNA, the CDR3 is TGCAGCACCCCCGGGCCCCGAGGGGGCTACACCTTC. Its protein product is CSTPGPRGGYTF.

The chain is built from TRBV15 and TRBJ2-3; D is perhaps TRBD1 (5 bases). The CDR3 sequence is 12 residues long. Germline V CDR1 and CDR2: LNHNV, YYDKDF (reference sequence). V was shortened by 5 bases and J by 3 bases, with 6 bases between the two germline ends. In nucleotides, the CDR3 is TGTGCCACCAGCCGGACAACAGATACGCAGTATTTT. As protein: CATSRTTDTQYF.

The CDR3 DNA follows: TGCGCCAGCAGCTTGGAGTCAGCGGGAGGGCTCGAGCAGTACTTC. Amino acid sequence: CASSLESAGGLEQYF. The chain is built from TRBV5-1 and TRBJ2-7; 10 nucleotides line up with TRBD2. The germline CDR1 and CDR2 sequences are SGHRS and YFSETQ. The CDR3 contains 15 residues. Losses at the gene ends were 0 bases for V and 6 bases for J; bases not matched to a gene: 6.

The V call is TRBV5-6, the J call TRBJ2-7; no firm D call. Germline CDR1 is SGHDT and CDR2 is YYEEEE. The CDR3 is 14 residues long. The V gene lost 2 bases and the J gene lost 0 bases, with 9 bases spanning the gap. As DNA, the CDR3 is TGTGCCAGCAGCTTCCGGCGGCCCTCCTACGAGCAGTACTTC. Translation: CASSFRRPSYEQYF. The variable domain in full, with the rest retrieved from reference TRBV5-6 and TRBJ2-7, is DAGVTQSPTHLIKTRGQQVTLRCSPKSGHDTVSWYQQALGQGPQFIFQYYEEEERQRGNFPDRFSGHQFPNYSSELNVNALLLGDSALYLCASSFRRPSYEQYFGPGTRLTVT.

This chain links TRBV2 with TRBJ2-5; D is perhaps TRBD1 (6 bases). CDR1 and CDR2 from the germline V gene are SNHLY and FYNNEI. This CDR3 is 13 amino acids long. Trimming left V 6 bases short and J 3 bases short, with 11 bases between. CDR3 DNA: TGTGCCAGCAGGACCCAGGGGAAAGAGACCCAGTACTTC. It specifies CASRTQGKETQYF.

This chain uses TRBV3-1 (or the pseudogene TRBV3-2) with TRBJ2-2; D not certain. This CDR3 has 16 amino acids. V was pared by 1 base and J by 3 bases, with 12 bases between. Germline V lookup: CDR1 LGHDT, CDR2 YNNKEL (reference sequence). CDR3 DNA: TGTGCCAGCAGCCAAGTCAAGGTGCGGTACACCGGGGAGCTGTTTTTT. It yields the protein CASSQVKVRYTGELFF.

The rearrangement uses TRBV29-1 and TRBJ2-7, with D hard to call. Trimming removed 6 bases at V and 2 bases at J, with 11 bases between. The CDR3 contains 12 residues. From germline, CDR1 is SQVTM and CDR2 ANQGSEA. The CDR3 DNA sequence: TGCAGCGTACGCCGGCGGCCCTACGAGCAGTACTTC. It translates to CSVRRRPYEQYF.

The V gene is TRBV24-1, the J gene TRBJ2-7; 8 bases are a match to TRBD1. The ends lost 10 bases at V and 5 bases at J; junction bases unmatched: 9. The CDR3 extends over 13 amino acids. Looked up from germline, CDR1 is KGHDR and CDR2 is SFDVKD. The CDR3 nucleotides are TGTGCCACTCCCAGGGGACAGGACCACGAGCAGTACTTC. As protein: CATPRGQDHEQYF.

The CDR3 DNA is TGTGCCAGCAGCCTCGGCGGGGTGAGCAATGAGCAGTTCTTC. Its protein product is CASSLGGVSNEQFF. V gene TRBV3-1 (or the pseudogene TRBV3-2) combines with J gene TRBJ2-1; D might be TRBD2 (6 bases). Germline loops: CDR1 LGHDT, CDR2 YNNKEL (reference sequence). Trimming took 4 bases from V and 6 from J, leaving 13 bases between them. The CDR3 is 14 residues long.

The J gene is TRBJ2-1, the V gene TRBV11-2; TRBD2 matches 7 bases. The V and J ends lost 3 bases and 0 bases, in that order; junction bases with no gene match: 14. Looked up from germline, CDR1 is SGHAT and CDR2 is FQNNGV. CDR3 length: 19 amino acids. DNA of the CDR3: TGTGCCAGCAGCTTTGGGACGGGAGGCGGGCGCAACTCCTACAATGAGCAGTTCTTC. It yields the protein CASSFGTGGGRNSYNEQFF. Combining the CDR3 with reference TRBV11-2 and TRBJ2-1 gives the whole variable domain EAGVAQSPRYKIIEKRQSVAFWCNPISGHATLYWYQQILGQGPKLLIQFQNNGVVDDSQLPKDRFSAERLKGVDSTLKIQPAKLEDSAVYLCASSFGTGGGRNSYNEQFFGPGTRLTVL.

V gene TRBV5-1 combines with J gene TRBJ1-1, with 8 bases matching TRBD1. The germline V gene encodes CDR1 SGHRS and CDR2 YFSETQ. This CDR3 is 15 amino acids long. V lost 4 bases to trimming and J lost 2 bases; unmatched junction nucleotides: 7. In DNA, the CDR3 is TGCGCCAGCAGCCTAGGACAGGGCGACAACACTGAAGCTTTCTTT. It codes for CASSLGQGDNTEAFF.

The rearrangement uses TRBV10-3 and TRBJ2-7, with 8 bases aligning to TRBD1. The length of the CDR3 is 11 residues. J was trimmed by 7 bases and V by 4 bases; bases with no gene match: 0. Germline V gene data show CDR1 as ENHRY and CDR2 as SYGVKD. CDR3 DNA: TGTGCCATCAGTGGACAGGGGGAGCAGTACTTC. Translating it yields CAISGQGEQYF.

The genes are TRBV29-1 and TRBJ1-5, with TRBD1 as a possible D gene (5 bases). Trimming removed 7 bases at V and 5 bases at J, with 15 bases between. Germline V gene sequence: CDR1 SQVTM, CDR2 ANQGSEA. The CDR3 covers 13 residues. CDR3 sequence: CSAAGHWDQPQHF. CDR3 DNA sequence: TGCAGCGCCGCCGGACATTGGGATCAGCCCCAGCATTTT.

The chain uses TRBV7-6 and TRBJ2-7; D might be TRBD2 (6 bases). Germline V gives CDR1 SGHVS, CDR2 FNYEAQ. Trimming pared 7 bases from V and 7 bases from J, leaving 26 bases between. The CDR3 runs 16 residues. The CDR3, as DNA: TGTGCCAGCACCTCGGGGGAGTCGGGAGCCGGGCGGGAGCAGTACTTC. Translating it yields CASTSGESGAGREQYF.

The chain is built from TRBV27 and TRBJ2-7; 7 bases fit TRBD1. The germline V gene has CDR1 MNHEY and CDR2 SMNVEV (reference sequence). V trimming: 3 bases; J trimming: 3 bases; junction bases outside the gene matches: 5. The CDR3 is made up of 14 amino acids. The CDR3 reads CASSFDRVNYEQYF. The CDR3 region has the DNA TGTGCCAGCAGTTTTGACAGGGTAAACTACGAGCAGTACTTC.

This clone was counted only a few times. The CDR3 DNA sequence: TGTGCCAGCAGCTTAGCTCGCGGGAGGACGGCTAGCACAGATACGCAGTATTTT. Its translation is CASSLARGRTASTDTQYF. The chain couples TRBV7-6 to TRBJ2-3; the match to TRBD2 covers 8 bases. V was clipped by 0 bases and J by 0 bases; unmatched bases: 8. The CDR3 runs to 18 residues. CDR1 is SGHVS and CDR2 is FNYEAQ in the germline V gene.

The rearrangement uses TRBV7-2 and TRBJ2-2, with D possibly TRBD2 on 5 matching bases. Trimming removed 1 base from V and 2 bases from J, with 11 bases in between. Germline V gene data show CDR1 as SGHTA and CDR2 as FQGNSA. This CDR3 comprises 16 residues. The DNA of the CDR3 is TGTGCCAGCAGCTTAGTGGCTAGCCGAAACACCGGGGAGCTGTTTTTT. Its protein product is CASSLVASRNTGELFF.

The chain is built from TRBV27 and TRBJ1-1; the match to TRBD1 covers 7 bases. This CDR3 is 14 amino acids long. V was pared by 2 bases and J by 7 bases, with 7 bases of the junction left unmatched. Germline V gives CDR1 MNHEY, CDR2 SMNVEV (reference sequence). The CDR3 region has the DNA TGTGCCAGCAGTTTAGTGAGGGGGCCGGTTGAAGCTTTCTTT. Its protein is CASSLVRGPVEAFF.

This rearrangement joins TRBV6-2 or TRBV6-3 to TRBJ2-7, with D possibly matching TRBD1 (6 bases). Trimming removed 2 bases at V and 7 bases at J, with 12 bases between. CDR1 is MNHEY, CDR2 SVGEGT, per germline. The CDR3 spans 13 residues. The CDR3 DNA follows: TGTGCCAGCAGTTACCTCAGGGGCCTGGAGCAGTACTTC. It specifies CASSYLRGLEQYF.

The genes are TRBV5-5 and TRBJ2-5, with TRBD1 as a possible D gene (5 bases). Germline V gene sequence: CDR1 SGHKS, CDR2 YYEKEE (reference sequence). V was cut by 4 bases and J by 5 bases, with 15 bases left in between. The CDR3 runs 14 residues. The CDR3 region is CASSPVGQGETQYF. DNA for the CDR3: TGTGCCAGCAGCCCTGTGGGGCAGGGCGAGACCCAGTACTTC.